These 25 T cell receptor beta chains share one sample of origin, sequenced in a study of human thymus T cells. Profiled with immunoSEQ multiplex PCR; TCRdb holds only in-frame clones, not every one. The sample includes approximately 40,000 clones, 85% to 95% of them seen just once. The sample was blood. Source of these receptors: a boy less than two years old with a congenital heart defect but otherwise immunologically healthy.

The genes are TRBV7-2 and TRBJ2-1, with 12 positions matching TRBD2. The J segment lost 10 bases and the V segment lost 1 base, leaving 2 bases of the junction unmatched. Looked up from germline, CDR1 is SGHTA and CDR2 is FQGNSA. The CDR3 has 14 residues. DNA of the CDR3: TGTGCCAGCAGCTTAGTTACTAGCGGGGGGGAGCAGTTCTTC. As protein: CASSLVTSGGEQFF. The full variable domain, its missing parts supplied by reference TRBV7-2 and TRBJ2-1, is GAGVSQSPSNKVTEKGKDVELRCDPISGHTALYWYRQSLGQGLEFLIYFQGNSAPDKSGLPSDRFSAERTGGSVSTLTIQRTQQEDSAVYLCASSLVTSGGEQFFGPGTRLTVL.

In the case of this clone: The final CDR3 position lacks the conserved phenylalanine or tryptophan, pointing to a likely read error. The J gene is TRBJ1-2, the V gene TRBV5-1, with a weak D call TRBD1 (6 bases). The CDR3 is made up of 15 amino acids. V lost 1 base to trimming and J lost 2 bases, with 12 bases between them. Germline assignment: CDR1 SGHRS and CDR2 YFSETQ. In DNA, the CDR3 is TGCGCCAGCAGCTTGTTACAGGGTCCAAACTATGGCTACACCCTC. It yields the protein CASSLLQGPNYGYTL.

The chain joins TRBV7-2 to TRBJ1-2; tentatively, D is TRBD1 (5 bases). Trimming took 0 bases from V and 2 from J, leaving 7 bases between them. Looked up from germline, CDR1 is SGHTA and CDR2 is FQGNSA. The CDR3 is 14 amino acids. The CDR3 DNA reads TGTGCCAGCAGCTTAGCCCGGGACAACTATGGCTACACCTTC. It yields the protein CASSLARDNYGYTF.

The chain has TRBV11-3 and TRBJ1-1; 7 nucleotides line up with TRBD1. There are 13 residues in the CDR3. J was trimmed by 8 bases and V by 2 bases; bases with no gene match: 5. Per germline, CDR1 SGHNT and CDR2 YENEEA. DNA for the CDR3: TGTGCCAGCAGCTTAAGTCAGGGGGGGGAAGCTTTCTTT. This encodes CASSLSQGGEAFF. Drawing the rest from reference TRBV11-3 and TRBJ1-1, the complete variable domain is EAGVVQSPRYKIIEKKQPVAFWCNPISGHNTLYWYLQNLGQGPELLIRYENEEAVDDSQLPKDRFSAERLKGVDSTLKIQPAELGDSAVYLCASSLSQGGEAFFGQGTRLTVV.

The chain is built from TRBV18 and TRBJ2-2, with D maybe TRBD1 (6 bases). CDR1 is KGHSH and CDR2 is LQKENI in the germline V gene. V was clipped by 4 bases and J by 1 base, with 7 bases between them. This CDR3 has 14 amino acids. Here the CDR3 DNA reads TGTGCCAGCTCACTGGGACAGAACACCGGGGAGCTGTTTTTT. Its translation: CASSLGQNTGELFF.

The gene calls are TRBV5-1 and TRBJ1-1, with 8 bases matching TRBD1. The J segment lost 5 bases and the V segment lost 7 bases, leaving 13 bases of the junction unmatched. CDR3 length equals 15 residues. Germline CDR1 SGHRS, CDR2 YFSETQ. CDR3 nucleotide sequence: TGCGCCAGCGGCGGGGTCAGGGGGCGCGGAACTGAAGCTTTCTTT. This sequence encodes CASGGVRGRGTEAFF.

This clone has only a few counts. The V gene is TRBV27, the J gene TRBJ1-5, with D perhaps TRBD1 (5 bases). CDR3 length: 14 amino acids. Germline CDR1 is MNHEY and CDR2 is SMNVEV (reference sequence). V was pared by 1 base and J by 4 bases, with 8 bases between. CDR3 DNA sequence: TGTGCCAGCAGTTTATTTTGGGGGAATCAGCCCCAGCATTTT. Protein: CASSLFWGNQPQHF.

This clone has only one observation. The V call is TRBV4-3, the J call TRBJ2-1; 9 nucleotides match TRBD2. Looked up from germline, CDR1 is LGHNA and CDR2 is YSLEER. Unmatched junction bases numbered 4, after V lost 5 bases and J lost 8 bases. The length of the CDR3 is 13 residues. The CDR3 DNA is TGCGCCAGCAGCTCCGGGACTAGCTATGAGCAGTTCTTC. Protein sequence: CASSSGTSYEQFF.

The chain employs TRBV6-5 and TRBJ2-1; 10 positions match TRBD2. CDR1 is MNHEY, CDR2 SVGAGI, per germline. The V segment lost 10 bases and the J segment 7 bases; nucleotides outside the gene matches: 10. CDR3 length: 14 amino acids. CDR3 residues: CAILSSGGLNEQFF. For the CDR3, the DNA is TGTGCCATCTTATCTAGCGGGGGATTAAATGAGCAGTTCTTC.

V is TRBV30 and J is TRBJ2-1, with D perhaps matching TRBD1 (6 bases). Germline CDR1 GTSNPN, CDR2 SVGIG (reference sequence). The CDR3 spans 15 residues. Trimming shortened V by 2 bases and J by 6 bases, and 17 bases separated the two germline ends. The CDR3 loop reads CAWSLQGYRANEQFF. The CDR3 DNA reads as TGTGCCTGGAGTCTCCAGGGGTATAGGGCCAATGAGCAGTTCTTC.

The chain couples TRBV7-2 to TRBJ2-5; 7 bases are shared with TRBD2. CDR1 is SGHTA and CDR2 is FQGNSA in the germline V gene. This CDR3 region has 15 residues. Trimming removed 0 bases from V and 5 bases from J; junction bases left unmatched: 6. The chain's CDR3 is CASSLAGTIRETQYF. DNA for the CDR3: TGTGCCAGCAGCTTAGCCGGGACTATACGGGAGACCCAGTACTTC.

The rearrangement joins TRBV6-5 to TRBJ2-1; D not certain. V was cut by 3 bases and J by 5 bases, with 8 bases left in between. There are 13 residues in the CDR3. Germline loops: CDR1 MNHEY, CDR2 SVGAGI. The CDR3: CASSYGPNNEQFF. The CDR3 DNA reads TGTGCCAGCAGTTATGGGCCTAACAATGAGCAGTTCTTC.

On this clone itself: Mismatch with germline at one junction end may stem from a read error. The rearrangement uses TRBV7-7 and TRBJ2-2; weak D call: TRBD1 (5 bases). The CDR3 consists of 14 residues. The germline CDR1 and CDR2 sequences are SSHAT and FNYEAQ (reference sequence). CDR3 DNA: TGTGCTAGCAGCTTAGCTGCAGGGCACGGGGAGCTGTTTTTT. The encoded protein is CASSLAAGHGELFF.

This sequence joins TRBV4-1 and TRBJ2-7, with a possible D match to TRBD1 (5 bases). This CDR3 is 14 amino acids long. V was trimmed by 2 bases and J by 2 bases, leaving 10 bases between them. Germline V gene data show CDR1 as MGHRA and CDR2 as YSYEKL. CDR3 sequence reads: CASSQSRETYEQYF. As DNA, the CDR3 is TGCGCCAGCAGCCAATCCAGGGAAACCTACGAGCAGTACTTC.

The CDR3 region has the DNA TGTGCCAGCAGTGATACGACAGGGACTAACTATGGCTACACCTTC. Its translation: CASSDTTGTNYGYTF. The rearrangement joins TRBV25-1 to TRBJ1-2; 7 positions agree with TRBD1. The CDR3 is 15 residues long. Germline assignment: CDR1 MGHDK and CDR2 SYGVNS. The V segment lost 3 bases and the J segment 0 bases; nucleotides outside the gene matches: 4.

The chain has TRBV28 and TRBJ1-5; no firm D call. The CDR3 covers 14 residues. In germline, CDR1 is MDHEN, CDR2 SYDVKM. Trimming cost V 3 bases and J 10 bases, with 16 bases left between them. The CDR3 protein is CASSLSRSPLPQHF. CDR3 bases: TGTGCCAGCAGTTTGTCCAGGAGTCCTCTTCCCCAGCATTTT.

J is TRBJ2-5 and V is TRBV27; 10 bases align to TRBD2. This CDR3 comprises 15 residues. With 4 bases clipped from V and 7 bases from J, the junction kept 9 bases outside the gene matches. CDR1 and CDR2 from the germline V gene are MNHEY and SMNVEV (reference sequence). The CDR3 DNA is TGTGCCAGCAGTTGGCTAGCGGGGGCCGGGGGGACCCAGTACTTC. It translates to CASSWLAGAGGTQYF.

This chain links TRBV10-1 with TRBJ1-2, with D possibly TRBD1 on 5 matching bases. This CDR3 is built from 13 residues. The V gene's germline CDR1 is WNHNN and CDR2 SYGVQD (reference sequence). V dropped 5 bases and J dropped 7 bases, with 14 bases sitting between them. In DNA form, the CDR3 reads TGCGCCAGCAGTCGGGACTCTCGGGGTGGCTACACCTTC. Translating it yields CASSRDSRGGYTF.

The V and J genes are TRBV7-9 and TRBJ1-2; the D gene is possibly TRBD1 (6 bases). Germline V gene lookup returns CDR1 SEHNR and CDR2 FQNEAQ (reference sequence). The V and J ends lost 1 base and 1 base respectively, with 13 bases between them. The CDR3 extends over 16 amino acids. The CDR3 bases are TGTGCCAGCAGCTTAGACGGAGGGGGGCTTAACTATGGCTACACCTTC. Its protein is CASSLDGGGLNYGYTF.

The genes are TRBV5-1 and TRBJ2-2; D unclear. V gave up 0 bases and J gave up 7 bases, with 7 bases separating them. The CDR3 consists of 13 residues. Looked up from germline, CDR1 is SGHRS and CDR2 is YFSETQ. This CDR3 reads CASSLGLDGELFF. The CDR3 nucleotides read TGCGCCAGCAGCTTGGGCCTTGACGGGGAGCTGTTTTTT.

The genes are TRBV28 and TRBJ1-1; no clear D gene. Between the trimmed V and J ends, which lost 3 bases and 1 base, there was a span of 6 bases. The CDR3 length is 13 residues. The germline gives CDR1 MDHEN, CDR2 SYDVKM. The CDR3 DNA follows: TGTGCCAGCAGTTTCATCTCGAACACTGAAGCTTTCTTT. Its translation: CASSFISNTEAFF.

The CDR3, as DNA: TGCGCCAGCAGCCGATTATTTGGAGATACGCAGTATTTT. Translation: CASSRLFGDTQYF. V is TRBV4-1 and J is TRBJ2-3; no definite D call. Per germline, CDR1 MGHRA and CDR2 YSYEKL. Trimming left V 4 bases short and J 5 bases short, with 10 bases between. The CDR3 consists of 13 residues.

V gene TRBV18 combines with J gene TRBJ2-7; TRBD1 matches at 8 bases. V trimming: 5 bases; J trimming: 7 bases; junction bases outside the gene matches: 4. Germline V lookup: CDR1 KGHSH, CDR2 LQKENI. The CDR3 length is 12 residues. The CDR3 nucleotides are TGTGCCAGCTCAACAGGGGGAAGGGAGCAGTACTTC. It codes for CASSTGGREQYF.

The chain links TRBV9 to TRBJ1-1; D uncertain. The V gene lost 4 bases and the J gene lost 5 bases, with 9 bases spanning the gap. Germline CDR1 reads SGDLS; CDR2 reads YYNGEE. The CDR3 is 12 amino acids. The CDR3 DNA is TGTGCCAGCAGCCCCCCTGGAACTGAAGCTTTCTTT. Protein product: CASSPPGTEAFF. The full variable domain, rest sourced from reference TRBV9 and TRBJ1-1, is DSGVTQTPKHLITATGQRVTLRCSPRSGDLSVYWYQQSLDQGLQFLIQYYNGEERAKGNILERFSAQQFPDLHSELNLSSLELGDSALYFCASSPPGTEAFFGQGTRLTVV.

The chain links TRBV19 to TRBJ2-3; no reliable D call. Trimming pared 4 bases from V and 0 bases from J, leaving 5 bases between. The CDR3 is made up of 13 amino acids. Germline CDR1 reads LNHDA; CDR2 reads SQIVND (reference sequence). The CDR3 sequence is CASSTTSTDTQYF. The CDR3 coding sequence is TGTGCCAGTAGTACTACTAGCACAGATACGCAGTATTTT.